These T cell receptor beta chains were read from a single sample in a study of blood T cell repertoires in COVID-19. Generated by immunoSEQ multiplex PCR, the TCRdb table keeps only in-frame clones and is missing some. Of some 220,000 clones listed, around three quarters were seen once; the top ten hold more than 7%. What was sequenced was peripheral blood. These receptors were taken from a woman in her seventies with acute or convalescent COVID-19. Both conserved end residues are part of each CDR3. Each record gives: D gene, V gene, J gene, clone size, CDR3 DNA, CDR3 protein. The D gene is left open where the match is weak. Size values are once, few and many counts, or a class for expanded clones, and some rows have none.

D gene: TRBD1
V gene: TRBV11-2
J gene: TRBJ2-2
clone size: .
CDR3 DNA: TGTGCCAGCAGCGGGACAGGGGGCATCGGGGAGCTGTTTTTT
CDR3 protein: CASSGTGGIGELFF

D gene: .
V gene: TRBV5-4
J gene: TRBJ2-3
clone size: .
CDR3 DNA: TGTGCCAGCAGCTCGCCCGCCCGACAGGCTAGAGATACGCAGTATTTT
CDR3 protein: CASSSPARQARDTQYF

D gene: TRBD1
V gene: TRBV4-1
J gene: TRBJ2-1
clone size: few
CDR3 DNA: TGCGCCAGCAGTCCGGGACAGTTCAATGAGCAGTTCTTC
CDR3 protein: CASSPGQFNEQFF

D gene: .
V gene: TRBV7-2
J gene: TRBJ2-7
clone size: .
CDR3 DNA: TGTGCCAGCAGCTTAGACGGGGGTTCTACCTACGAGCAGTACTTC
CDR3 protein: CASSLDGGSTYEQYF

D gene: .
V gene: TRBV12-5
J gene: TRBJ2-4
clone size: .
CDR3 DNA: TGTGCTAGTGGTTTGGGCTTGGAGGCCAAAAACATTCAGTACTTC
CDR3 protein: CASGLGLEAKNIQYF

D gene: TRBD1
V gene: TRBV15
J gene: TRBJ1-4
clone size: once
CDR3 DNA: TGTGCCACCAGCGCCCAGGGACAGGGGGTAAATGAAAAACTGTTTTTT
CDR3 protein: CATSAQGQGVNEKLFF

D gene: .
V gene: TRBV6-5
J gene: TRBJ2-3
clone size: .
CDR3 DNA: TGTGCCAGCAGTCTGGGGGGAGATACGCAGTATTTT
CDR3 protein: CASSLGGDTQYF

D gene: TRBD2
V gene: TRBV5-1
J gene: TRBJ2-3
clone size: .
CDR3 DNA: TGCGCCAGCAGCTTGGGGACTAGTAAGCCAGATACGCAGTATTTT
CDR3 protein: CASSLGTSKPDTQYF

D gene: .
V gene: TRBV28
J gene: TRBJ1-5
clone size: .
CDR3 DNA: TGTGCCAGCAGATTCCAGGGTAATCAGCCCCAGCATTTT
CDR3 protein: CASRFQGNQPQHF

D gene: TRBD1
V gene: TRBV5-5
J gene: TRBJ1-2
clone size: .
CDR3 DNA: TGTGCCAGCAGCCTACGACAGGGAACCTACACCTTC
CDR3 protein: CASSLRQGTYTF

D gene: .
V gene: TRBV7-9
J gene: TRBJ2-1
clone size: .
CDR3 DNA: TGTGCCAGCAGTTTACAGGGATATGAGCAGTTCTTC
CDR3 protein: CASSLQGYEQFF

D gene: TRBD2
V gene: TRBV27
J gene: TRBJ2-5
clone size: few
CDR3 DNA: TGTGCCAGCAGTTTAGGCGGGGGACGGCTATCAACCCAGTACTTC
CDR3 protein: CASSLGGGRLSTQYF